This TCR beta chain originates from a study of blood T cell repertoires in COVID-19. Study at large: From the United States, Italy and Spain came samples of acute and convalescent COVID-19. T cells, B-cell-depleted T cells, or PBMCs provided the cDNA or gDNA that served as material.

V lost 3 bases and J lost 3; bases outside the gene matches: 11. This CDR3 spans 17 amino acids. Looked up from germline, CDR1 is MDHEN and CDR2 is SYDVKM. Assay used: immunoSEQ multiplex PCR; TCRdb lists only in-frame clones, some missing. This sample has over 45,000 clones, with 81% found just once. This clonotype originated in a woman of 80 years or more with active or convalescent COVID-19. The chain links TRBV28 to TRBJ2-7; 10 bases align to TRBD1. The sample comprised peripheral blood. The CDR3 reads CASSFPLGDRGLYEQYF. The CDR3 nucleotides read TGTGCCAGCAGTTTTCCCCTCGGGGACAGGGGTCTCTACGAGCAGTACTTC.